This T cell receptor (beta chain) was captured by sequencing in a study of T cells in Graves' hyperthyroidism and ophthalmopathy. In regard to this clonotype: One end of the junction varies from germline; a read error may be responsible.

Germline lookup yields CDR1 SGHNT and CDR2 YYREEE (reference sequence). The CDR3 totals 14 residues. Amplified TCR beta CDR3 regions derived from RNA transcripts. When the TCR CDR3 underwent first-round RT-PCR, the HTBI primer set was used. MiXCR, applied by TCRdb to the multiplex PCR reads, yields one record per CDR3 protein. The sample includes roughly 660,000 distinct CDR3 sequences, 17% of them seen just once. The sequence derives from a man between 50 and 59 years old with Graves' hyperthyroidism. The chain combines TRBV5-4 with TRBJ2-1, with D possibly matching TRBD2 (5 bases). Sequencing was done on a sample of blood. Written as DNA, the CDR3 is TGTGCCAGCAGCTCGCCCGACTACTACAATGAGCAGTGCTTC. Translation gives CASSSPDYYNEQCF.